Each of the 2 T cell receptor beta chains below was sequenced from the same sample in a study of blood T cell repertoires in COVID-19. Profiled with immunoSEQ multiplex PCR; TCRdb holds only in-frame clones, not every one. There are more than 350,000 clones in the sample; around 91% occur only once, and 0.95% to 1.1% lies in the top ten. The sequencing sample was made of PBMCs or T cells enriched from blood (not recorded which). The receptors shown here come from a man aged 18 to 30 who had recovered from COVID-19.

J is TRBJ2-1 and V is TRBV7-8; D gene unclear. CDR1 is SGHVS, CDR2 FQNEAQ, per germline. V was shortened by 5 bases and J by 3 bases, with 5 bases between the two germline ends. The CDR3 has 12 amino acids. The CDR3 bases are TGTGCCAGCAGCCCCGGCTACAATGAGCAGTTCTTC. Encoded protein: CASSPGYNEQFF.

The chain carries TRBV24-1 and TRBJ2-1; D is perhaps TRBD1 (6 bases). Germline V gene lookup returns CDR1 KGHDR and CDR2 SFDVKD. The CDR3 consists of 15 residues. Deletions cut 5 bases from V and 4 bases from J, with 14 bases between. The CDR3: CATSARTENYNEQFF. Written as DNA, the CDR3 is TGTGCCACCAGTGCTAGGACAGAAAATTACAATGAGCAGTTCTTC.